This T cell receptor beta chain originates from a study of T-cell reconstitution after alpha-beta-depleted transplantation in children. The authors prepared the TCRbeta library with unique molecular identifiers. TCRdb called the PCR reads again in MiXCR, with one record for every CDR3 protein. The sample yields approximately 400,000 distinct CDR3 sequences, roughly a tenth seen once. The germline V gene has CDR1 SGDLS and CDR2 YYNGEE. Trimming cost V 4 bases and J 8 bases, with 15 bases left between them. There are 14 residues in the CDR3. This clonotype was counted a few times. The source material was PBMCs from the stem cell graft donor, sampled from the stem cell graft. The receptor comes from a human donor who donated a stem cell graft to a child with acute myeloid leukemia. This chain links TRBV9 with TRBJ2-2, with D perhaps matching TRBD1 (5 bases). The CDR3 reads CASSLQGQAGELFF. CDR3 DNA: TGTGCCAGCAGCCTGCAGGGCCAGGCGGGGGAGCTGTTTTTT. Based on the CDR3 plus reference TRBV9 and TRBJ2-2, the full variable domain is DSGVTQTPKHLITATGQRVTLRCSPRSGDLSVYWYQQSLDQGLQFLIQYYNGEERAKGNILERFSAQQFPDLHSELNLSSLELGDSALYFCASSLQGQAGELFFGEGSRLTVL.